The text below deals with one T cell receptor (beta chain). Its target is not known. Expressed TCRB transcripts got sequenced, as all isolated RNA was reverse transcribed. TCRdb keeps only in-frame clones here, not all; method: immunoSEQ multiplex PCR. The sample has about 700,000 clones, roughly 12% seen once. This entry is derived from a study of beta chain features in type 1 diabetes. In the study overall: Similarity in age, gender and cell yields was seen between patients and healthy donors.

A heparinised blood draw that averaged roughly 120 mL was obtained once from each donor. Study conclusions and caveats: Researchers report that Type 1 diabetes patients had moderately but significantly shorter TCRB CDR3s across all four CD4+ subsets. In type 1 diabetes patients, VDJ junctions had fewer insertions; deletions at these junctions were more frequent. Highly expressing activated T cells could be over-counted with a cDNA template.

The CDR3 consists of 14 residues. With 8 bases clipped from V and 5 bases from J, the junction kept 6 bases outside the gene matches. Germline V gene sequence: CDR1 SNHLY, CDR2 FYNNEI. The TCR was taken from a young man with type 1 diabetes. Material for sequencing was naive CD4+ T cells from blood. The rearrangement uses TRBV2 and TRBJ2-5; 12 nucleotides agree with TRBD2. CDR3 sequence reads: CASQTSGGIETQYF. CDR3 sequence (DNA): TGTGCCAGCCAGACTAGCGGGGGAATTGAGACCCAGTACTTC.